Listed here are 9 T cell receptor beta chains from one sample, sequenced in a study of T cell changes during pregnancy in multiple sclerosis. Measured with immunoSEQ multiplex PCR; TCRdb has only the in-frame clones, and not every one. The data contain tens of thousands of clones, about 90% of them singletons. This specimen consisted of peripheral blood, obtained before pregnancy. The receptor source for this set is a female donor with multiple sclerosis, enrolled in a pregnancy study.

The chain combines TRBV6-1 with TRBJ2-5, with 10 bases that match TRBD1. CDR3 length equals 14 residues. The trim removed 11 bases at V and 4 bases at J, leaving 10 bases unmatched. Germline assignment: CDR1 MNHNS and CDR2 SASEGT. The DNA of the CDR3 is TGTGCCGTGGGGACAGGGGACAAGGCAGAGACCCAGTACTTC. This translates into CAVGTGDKAETQYF.

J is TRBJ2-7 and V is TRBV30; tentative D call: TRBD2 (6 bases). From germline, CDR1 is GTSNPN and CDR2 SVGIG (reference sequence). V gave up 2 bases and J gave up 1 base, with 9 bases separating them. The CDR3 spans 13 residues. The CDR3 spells CAWSFGLSYEQYF. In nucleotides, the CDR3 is TGTGCCTGGAGTTTTGGACTATCCTACGAGCAGTACTTC.

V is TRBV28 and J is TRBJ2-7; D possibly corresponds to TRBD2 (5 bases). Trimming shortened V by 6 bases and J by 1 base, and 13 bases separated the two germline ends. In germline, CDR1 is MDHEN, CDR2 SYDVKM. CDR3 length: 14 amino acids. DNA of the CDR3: TGTGCCAGCAGAGAGGGTACAATATCCTACGAGCAGTACTTC. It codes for CASREGTISYEQYF.

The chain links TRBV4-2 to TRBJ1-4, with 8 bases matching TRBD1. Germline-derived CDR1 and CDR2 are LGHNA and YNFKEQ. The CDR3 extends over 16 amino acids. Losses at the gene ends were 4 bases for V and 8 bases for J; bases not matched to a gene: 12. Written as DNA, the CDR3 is TGTGCCAGCAGCCGATTCGACAGGGGAGTGGGGGAAAAACTGTTTTTT. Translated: CASSRFDRGVGEKLFF.

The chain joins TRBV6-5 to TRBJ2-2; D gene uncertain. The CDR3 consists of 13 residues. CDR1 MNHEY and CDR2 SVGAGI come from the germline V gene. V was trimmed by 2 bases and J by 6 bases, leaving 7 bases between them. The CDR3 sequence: CASSYAAAGELFF. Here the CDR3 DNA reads TGTGCCAGCAGTTACGCGGCGGCCGGGGAGCTGTTTTTT.

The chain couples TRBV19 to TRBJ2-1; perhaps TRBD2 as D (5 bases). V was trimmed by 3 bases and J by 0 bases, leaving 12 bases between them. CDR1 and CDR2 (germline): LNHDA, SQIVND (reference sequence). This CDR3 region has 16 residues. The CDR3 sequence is CASSMATGSSYNEQFF. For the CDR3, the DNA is TGTGCCAGTAGTATGGCTACTGGGAGCTCCTACAATGAGCAGTTCTTC.

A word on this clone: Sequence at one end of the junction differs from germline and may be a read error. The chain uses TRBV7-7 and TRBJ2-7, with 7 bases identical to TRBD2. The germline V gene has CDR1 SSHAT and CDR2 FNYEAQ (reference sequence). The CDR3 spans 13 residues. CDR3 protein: CASSTSGTTKLYF. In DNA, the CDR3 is TGTGCTAGCAGCACATCCGGGACTACCAAACTGTACTTC.

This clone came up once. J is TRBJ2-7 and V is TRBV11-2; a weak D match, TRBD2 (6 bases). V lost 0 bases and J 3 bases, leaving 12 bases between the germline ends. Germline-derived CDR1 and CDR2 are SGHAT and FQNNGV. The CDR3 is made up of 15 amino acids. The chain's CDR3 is CASSLEGTVNYEQYF. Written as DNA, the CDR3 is TGTGCCAGCAGCTTAGAGGGGACTGTCAACTACGAGCAGTACTTC. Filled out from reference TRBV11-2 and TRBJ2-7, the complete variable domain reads EAGVAQSPRYKIIEKRQSVAFWCNPISGHATLYWYQQILGQGPKLLIQFQNNGVVDDSQLPKDRFSAERLKGVDSTLKIQPAKLEDSAVYLCASSLEGTVNYEQYFGPGTRLTVT.

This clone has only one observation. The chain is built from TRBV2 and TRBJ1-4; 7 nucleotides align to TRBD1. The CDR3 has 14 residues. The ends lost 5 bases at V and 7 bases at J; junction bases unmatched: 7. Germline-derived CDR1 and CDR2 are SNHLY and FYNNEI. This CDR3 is CASSPRDRSEKLFF. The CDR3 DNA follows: TGTGCCAGCAGTCCCCGGGACAGATCTGAAAAACTGTTTTTT.